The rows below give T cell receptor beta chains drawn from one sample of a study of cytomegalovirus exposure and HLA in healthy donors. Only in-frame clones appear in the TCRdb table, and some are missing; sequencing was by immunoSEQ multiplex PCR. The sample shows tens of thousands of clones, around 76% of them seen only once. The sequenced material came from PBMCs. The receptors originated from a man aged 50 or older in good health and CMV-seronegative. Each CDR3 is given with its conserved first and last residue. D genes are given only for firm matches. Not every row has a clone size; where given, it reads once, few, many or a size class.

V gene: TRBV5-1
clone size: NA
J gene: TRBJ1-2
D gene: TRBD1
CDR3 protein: CASSADRAWYGYTF
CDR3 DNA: TGCGCCAGCAGCGCTGACAGGGCGTGGTATGGCTACACCTTC

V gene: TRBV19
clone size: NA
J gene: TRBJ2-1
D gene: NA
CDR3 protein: CASSTQGYSYNEQFF
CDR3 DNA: TGTGCCAGTAGTACTCAGGGATACTCCTACAATGAGCAGTTCTTC

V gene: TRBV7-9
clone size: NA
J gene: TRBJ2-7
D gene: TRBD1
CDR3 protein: CASSLARTGRYEQYF
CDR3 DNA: TGTGCCAGCAGCTTAGCTCGGACAGGGCGGTACGAGCAGTACTTC

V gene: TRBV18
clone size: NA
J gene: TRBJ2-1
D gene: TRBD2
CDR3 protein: CASSKLASGRQVDEQFF
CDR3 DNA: TGTGCCAGCTCAAAATTGGCTAGCGGGAGGCAGGTCGATGAGCAGTTCTTC

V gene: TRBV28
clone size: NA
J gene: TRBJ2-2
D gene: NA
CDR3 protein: CASSLLIGAEGTGELFF
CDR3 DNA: TGTGCCAGCAGTTTACTTATAGGGGCCGAAGGCACCGGGGAGCTGTTTTTT

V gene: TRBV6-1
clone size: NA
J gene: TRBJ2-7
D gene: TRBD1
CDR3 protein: CASSSYRGPTYEQYF
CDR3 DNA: TGTGCCAGCAGTTCCTACAGGGGGCCGACCTACGAGCAGTACTTC

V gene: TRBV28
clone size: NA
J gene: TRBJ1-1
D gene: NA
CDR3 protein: CAGGVGSTEAFF
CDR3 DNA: TGTGCGGGCGGGGTGGGGAGCACTGAAGCTTTCTTT

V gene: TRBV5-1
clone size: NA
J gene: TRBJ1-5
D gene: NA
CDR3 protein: CASSLSPKGSGQPQHF
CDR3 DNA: TGCGCCAGCAGCCTCTCACCCAAGGGATCAGGGCAGCCCCAGCATTTT

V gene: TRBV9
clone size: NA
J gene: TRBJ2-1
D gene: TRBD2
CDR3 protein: CASSVEVAGPPSTYNEQFF
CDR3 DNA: TGTGCCAGCAGCGTAGAGGTAGCGGGACCCCCAAGCACCTACAATGAGCAGTTCTTC

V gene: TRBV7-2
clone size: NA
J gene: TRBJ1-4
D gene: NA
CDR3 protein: CASSPGVSYEKLFF
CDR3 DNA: TGTGCCAGCAGCCCAGGGGTTAGTTATGAAAAACTGTTTTTT

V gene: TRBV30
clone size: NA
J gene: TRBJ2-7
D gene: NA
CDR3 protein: CAWMDFFHHGDYEQYF
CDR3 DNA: TGTGCCTGGATGGACTTCTTCCATCACGGAGACTACGAGCAGTACTTC

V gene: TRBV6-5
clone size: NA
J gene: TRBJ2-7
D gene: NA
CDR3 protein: CASSRGQNYEQYF
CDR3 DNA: TGTGCCAGCAGCCGGGGACAAAACTACGAGCAGTACTTC

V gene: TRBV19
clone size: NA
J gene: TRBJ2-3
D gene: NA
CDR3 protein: CASSITSGKADTQYF
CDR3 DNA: TGTGCCAGTAGTATAACGTCAGGTAAAGCAGATACGCAGTATTTT

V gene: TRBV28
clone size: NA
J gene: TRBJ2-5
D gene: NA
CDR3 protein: CASSRKSIILWQTQYF
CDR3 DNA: TGTGCCAGCAGCCGAAAGTCGATTATTTTATGGCAGACCCAGTACTTC

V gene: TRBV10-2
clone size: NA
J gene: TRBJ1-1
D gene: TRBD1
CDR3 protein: CASTKDREITEAFF
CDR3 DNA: TGCGCCAGCACTAAGGACAGGGAAATCACTGAAGCTTTCTTT

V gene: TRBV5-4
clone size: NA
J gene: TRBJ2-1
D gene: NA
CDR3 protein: CASSTAIDREQFF
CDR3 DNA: TGTGCCAGCAGCACAGCAATCGACAGAGAGCAGTTCTTC

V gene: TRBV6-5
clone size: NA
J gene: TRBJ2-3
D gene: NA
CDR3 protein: CASSRSTTDTQYF
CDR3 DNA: TGTGCCAGCAGCCGCTCTACCACAGATACGCAGTATTTT

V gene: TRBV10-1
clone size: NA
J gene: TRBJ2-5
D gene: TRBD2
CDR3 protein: CASSKTSAQETQYF
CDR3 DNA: TGCGCCTCCTCTAAGACTAGCGCACAAGAGACCCAGTACTTC

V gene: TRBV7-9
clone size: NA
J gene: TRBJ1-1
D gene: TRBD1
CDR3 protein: CASRPIQGVRSMNTEAFF
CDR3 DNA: TGTGCCAGCAGGCCTATACAGGGGGTCAGGTCCATGAACACTGAAGCTTTCTTT

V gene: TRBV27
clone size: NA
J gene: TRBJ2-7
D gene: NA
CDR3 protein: CASSFGGTYEQYF
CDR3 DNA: TGTGCCAGCAGTTTCGGGGGAACCTACGAGCAGTACTTC

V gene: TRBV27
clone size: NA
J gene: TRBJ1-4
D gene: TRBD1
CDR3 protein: CASRGTGGAASREKLFF
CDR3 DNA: TGTGCCAGCAGGGGCACAGGGGGCGCCGCCAGTCGGGAAAAACTGTTTTTT

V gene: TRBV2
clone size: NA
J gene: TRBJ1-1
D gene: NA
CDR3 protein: CASSEFTRGSVNTEAFF
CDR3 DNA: TGTGCCAGCAGTGAGTTTACGCGGGGCAGCGTGAACACTGAAGCTTTCTTT

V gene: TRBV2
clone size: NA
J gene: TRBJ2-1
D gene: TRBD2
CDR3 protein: CASRRGTSDYNEQFF
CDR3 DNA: TGTGCCAGCAGGAGGGGGACTAGCGACTACAATGAGCAGTTCTTC

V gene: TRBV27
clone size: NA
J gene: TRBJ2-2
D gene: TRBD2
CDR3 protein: CASSFIGRVTGELFF
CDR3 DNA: TGTGCCAGCAGTTTTATCGGGAGGGTCACCGGGGAGCTGTTTTTT

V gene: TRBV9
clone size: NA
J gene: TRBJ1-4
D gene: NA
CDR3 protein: CASSVGVGTLNEKLFF
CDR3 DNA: TGTGCCAGCAGCGTAGGAGTGGGCACGTTAAATGAAAAACTGTTTTTT

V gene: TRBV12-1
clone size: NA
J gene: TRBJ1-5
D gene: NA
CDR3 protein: CASSSHRGQPQHF
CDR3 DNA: TGTGCCAGCAGCTCGCACAGGGGACAGCCCCAGCATTTT

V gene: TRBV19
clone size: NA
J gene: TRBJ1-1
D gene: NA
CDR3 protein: CASTRGLGSTEAFF
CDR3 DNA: TGTGCCAGTACTCGCGGCCTGGGGAGCACTGAAGCTTTCTTT

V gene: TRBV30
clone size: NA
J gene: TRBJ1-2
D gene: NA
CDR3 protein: CAWSETWTAPYGYTF
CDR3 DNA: TGTGCCTGGAGTGAGACATGGACAGCCCCCTATGGCTACACCTTC

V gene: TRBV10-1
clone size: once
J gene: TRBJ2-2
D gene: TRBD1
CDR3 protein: CASSAALGTGLSAELFF
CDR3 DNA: TGCGCCAGCAGTGCCGCTTTAGGGACAGGGTTATCCGCGGAGCTGTTTTTT

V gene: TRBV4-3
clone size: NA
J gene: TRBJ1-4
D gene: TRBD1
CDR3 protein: CASSPMTTGGFEKLFF
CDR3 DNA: TGCGCCAGCAGCCCGATGACGACAGGGGGCTTTGAAAAACTGTTTTTT

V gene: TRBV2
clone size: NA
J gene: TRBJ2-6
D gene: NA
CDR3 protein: CASSELQGGFGANVLTF
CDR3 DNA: TGTGCCAGCAGTGAACTGCAGGGCGGTTTCGGGGCCAACGTCCTGACTTTC

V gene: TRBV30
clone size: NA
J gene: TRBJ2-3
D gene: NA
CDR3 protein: CAWIVAADTQYF
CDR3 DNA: TGTGCCTGGATTGTCGCGGCAGATACGCAGTATTTT